This TCR beta chain was recorded in a study of CD8+CD57+ T cells in acquired aplastic anemia. Whoever was chosen for sequencing had shown CD8+CD57+ cell expansion by flow cytometry. For this clonotype: Its antigen is still unknown. Its ends do not fully match the called genes, so a read error is possible.

Germline loops: CDR1 SSHAT, CDR2 FNYEAQ (reference sequence). This CDR3 region has 14 residues. General study findings and limits: The study found no significant CD8+ Simpson's diversity difference between patients and controls.

CDR3 and TCR beta VDJ profiling relied on a genomic DNA template. Each CDR3 protein gets one entry after TCRdb re-called the reads with MiXCR. The table has around 200,000 distinct CDR3 sequences, around 63% seen once. The receptor comes from a human donor with aplastic anemia. The sequenced material came from sorted CD4+, CD8+, or CD8+CD57+ T cells (not recorded which) from PBMCs. The V and J genes are TRBV7-7 and TRBJ2-2; D unclear. CDR3 coding DNA: TGTGCTAGCAGCTTAAACCAGAACACCGGGGAGCTGTTTTTT. Translated, it gives CASSLNQNTGELFF.